This T cell receptor beta chain was recorded in a study of blood T cell repertoires in COVID-19. Study information: Donors in the United States, Italy and Spain gave samples during acute or convalescent COVID-19. T cells, B-cell-depleted T cells, or PBMCs provided the cDNA or gDNA that served as material.

Authors' data handling: How many nucleated cells were present was estimated from reference gene primer amplification. The data were produced by immunoSEQ multiplex PCR, yet TCRdb's version contains in-frame clones alone and is incomplete. That table is the source of V, J and clone size, and D and trimming were worked out from the DNA. The table has some 220,000 clones, 70% to 90% seen once; the top ten hold roughly 2.2%. The V end lost 5 bases, the J end lost 7 bases, and 18 bases lay between the germline ends. The CDR3 length is 16 residues. The V gene's germline CDR1 is MRHNA and CDR2 SNTAGT. One Seattle source followed patients from active infection through their disease course.

This clonotype was obtained from a woman aged 70 to 79 with COVID-19, enrolled during active disease. The chain employs TRBV6-4 and TRBJ1-6; maybe TRBD1 (6 bases). Sequencing was carried out using peripheral blood. The CDR3 DNA is TGTGCCAGCAGTAAAGAAGCAGGGGCACCCAATTCACCCCTCCACTTT. Translated: CASSKEAGAPNSPLHF.